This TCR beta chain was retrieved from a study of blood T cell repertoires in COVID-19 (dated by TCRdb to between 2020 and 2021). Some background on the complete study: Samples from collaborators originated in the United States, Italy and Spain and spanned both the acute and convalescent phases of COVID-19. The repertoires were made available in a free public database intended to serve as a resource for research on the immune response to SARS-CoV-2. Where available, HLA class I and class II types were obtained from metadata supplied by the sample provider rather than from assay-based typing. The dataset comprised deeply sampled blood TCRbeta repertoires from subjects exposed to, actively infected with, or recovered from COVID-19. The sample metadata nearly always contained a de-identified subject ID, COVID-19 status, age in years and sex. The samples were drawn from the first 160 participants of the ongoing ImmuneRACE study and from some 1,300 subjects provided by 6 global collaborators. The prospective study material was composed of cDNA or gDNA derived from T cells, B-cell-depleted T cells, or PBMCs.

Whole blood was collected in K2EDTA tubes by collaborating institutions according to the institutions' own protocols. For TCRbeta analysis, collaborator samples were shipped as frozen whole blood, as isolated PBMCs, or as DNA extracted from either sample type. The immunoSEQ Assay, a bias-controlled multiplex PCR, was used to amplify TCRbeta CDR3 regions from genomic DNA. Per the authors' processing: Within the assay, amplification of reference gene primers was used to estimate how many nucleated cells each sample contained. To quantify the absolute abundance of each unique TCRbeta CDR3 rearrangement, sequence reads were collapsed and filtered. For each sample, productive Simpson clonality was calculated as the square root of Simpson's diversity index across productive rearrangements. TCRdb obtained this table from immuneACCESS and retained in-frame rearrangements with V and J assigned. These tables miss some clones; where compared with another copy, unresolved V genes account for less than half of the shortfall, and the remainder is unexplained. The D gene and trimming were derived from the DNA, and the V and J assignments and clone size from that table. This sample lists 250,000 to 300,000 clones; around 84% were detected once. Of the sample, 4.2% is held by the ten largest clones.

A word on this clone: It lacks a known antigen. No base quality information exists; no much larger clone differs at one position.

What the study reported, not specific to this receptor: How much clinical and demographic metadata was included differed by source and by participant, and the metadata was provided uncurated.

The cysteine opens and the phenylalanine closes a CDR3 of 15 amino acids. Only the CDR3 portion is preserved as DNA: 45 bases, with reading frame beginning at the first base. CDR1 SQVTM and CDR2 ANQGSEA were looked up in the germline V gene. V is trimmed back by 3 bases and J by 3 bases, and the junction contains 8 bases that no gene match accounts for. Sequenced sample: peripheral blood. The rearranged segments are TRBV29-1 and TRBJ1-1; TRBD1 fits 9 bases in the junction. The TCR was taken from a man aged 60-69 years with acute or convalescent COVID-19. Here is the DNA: TGCAGCGTTGATATAACAGGGGGCTCCCACACTGAAGCTTTCTTT. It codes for CSVDITGGSHTEAFF.